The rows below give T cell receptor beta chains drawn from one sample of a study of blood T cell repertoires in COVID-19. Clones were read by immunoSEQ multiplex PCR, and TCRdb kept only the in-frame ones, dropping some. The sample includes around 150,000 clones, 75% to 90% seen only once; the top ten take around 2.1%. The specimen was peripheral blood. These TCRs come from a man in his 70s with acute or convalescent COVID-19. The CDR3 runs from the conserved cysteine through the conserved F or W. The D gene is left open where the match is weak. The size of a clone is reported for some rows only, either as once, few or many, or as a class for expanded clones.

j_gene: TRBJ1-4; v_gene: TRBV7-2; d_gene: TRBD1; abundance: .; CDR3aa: CASSLVRGPNEKLFF; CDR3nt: TGTGCCAGCAGCTTAGTCAGGGGGCCTAATGAAAAACTGTTTTTT
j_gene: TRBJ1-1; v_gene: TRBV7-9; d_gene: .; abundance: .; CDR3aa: CASSRQDSEAFF; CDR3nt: TGTGCCAGCAGCAGACAGGACAGTGAAGCTTTCTTT
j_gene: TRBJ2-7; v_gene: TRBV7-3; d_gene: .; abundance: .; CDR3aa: CASSEGQEGSEQYF; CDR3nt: TGTGCCAGCAGCGAGGGCCAGGAGGGGAGCGAGCAGTACTTC
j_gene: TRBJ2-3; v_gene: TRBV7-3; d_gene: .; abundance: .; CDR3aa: CASSPGLGAPGTDTQYF; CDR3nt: TGTGCCAGCAGCCCTGGGCTCGGCGCTCCCGGCACAGATACGCAGTATTTT
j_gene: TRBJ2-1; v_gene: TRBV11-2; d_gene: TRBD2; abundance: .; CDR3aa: CASSPGLAGAGSEQFF; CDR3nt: TGTGCCAGCAGCCCCGGACTAGCGGGGGCCGGGAGTGAGCAGTTCTTC
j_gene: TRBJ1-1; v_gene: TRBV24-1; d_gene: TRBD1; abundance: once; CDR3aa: CATLGDRGDEAFF; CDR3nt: TGTGCCACCCTGGGGGACAGGGGAGATGAAGCTTTCTTT
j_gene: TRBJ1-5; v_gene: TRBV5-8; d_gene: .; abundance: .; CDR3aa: CASSLGFGIQPQHF; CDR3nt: TGTGCCAGCAGCTTGGGTTTCGGGATTCAGCCCCAGCATTTT
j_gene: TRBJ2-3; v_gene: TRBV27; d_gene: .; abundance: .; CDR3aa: CASSSLEPLGGTDTQYF; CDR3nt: TGTGCCAGCAGTTCCTTAGAGCCCCTAGGGGGCACAGATACGCAGTATTTT
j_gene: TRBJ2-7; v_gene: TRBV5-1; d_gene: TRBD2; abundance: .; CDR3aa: CASSLEGRVGEQYF; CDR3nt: TGCGCCAGCAGCTTAGAGGGGAGGGTTGGCGAGCAGTACTTC
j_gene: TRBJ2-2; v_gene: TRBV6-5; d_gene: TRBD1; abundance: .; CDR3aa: CASSYSDRGLGELFF; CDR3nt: TGTGCCAGCAGTTACTCCGACAGGGGGCTGGGGGAGCTGTTTTTT
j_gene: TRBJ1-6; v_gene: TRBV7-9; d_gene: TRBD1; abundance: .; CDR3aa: CASSFTGTGNYNSPLHF; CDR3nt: TGTGCCAGCAGCTTTACCGGGACAGGGAACTATAATTCACCCCTCCACTTT
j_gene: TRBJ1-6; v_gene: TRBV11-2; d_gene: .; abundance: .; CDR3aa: CASSLSPGNYNSPLHF; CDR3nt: TGTGCCAGCAGCTTAAGTCCGGGAAACTATAATTCACCCCTCCACTTT
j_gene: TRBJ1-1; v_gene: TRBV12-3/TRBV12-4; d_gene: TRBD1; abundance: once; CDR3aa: CASLQGASRAFF; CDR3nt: TGTGCCAGCTTACAGGGGGCATCCAGGGCTTTCTTT
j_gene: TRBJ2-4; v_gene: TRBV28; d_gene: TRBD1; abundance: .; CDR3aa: CASSLDRANIQYF; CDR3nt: TGTGCCAGCAGTTTGGACAGGGCCAACATTCAGTACTTC
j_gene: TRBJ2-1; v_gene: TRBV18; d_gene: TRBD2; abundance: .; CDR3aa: CASSPPIGGANEQFF; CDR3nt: TGTGCCAGCTCACCACCGATCGGGGGGGCGAATGAGCAGTTCTTC
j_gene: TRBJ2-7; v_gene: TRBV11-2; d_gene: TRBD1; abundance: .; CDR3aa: CASSLNRDRSYEQYF; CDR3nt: TGTGCCAGCAGCCTAAACCGGGACAGGTCCTACGAGCAGTACTTC
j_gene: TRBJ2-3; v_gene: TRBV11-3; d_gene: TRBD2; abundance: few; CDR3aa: CASSLGRSTDTQYF; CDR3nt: TGTGCCAGCAGCCTCGGGAGGTCCACAGATACGCAGTATTTT
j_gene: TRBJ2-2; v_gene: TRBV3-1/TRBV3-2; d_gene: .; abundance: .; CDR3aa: CASSQAYPPRTGELFF; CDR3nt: TGTGCCAGCAGCCAAGCATACCCACCGCGCACCGGGGAGCTGTTTTTT
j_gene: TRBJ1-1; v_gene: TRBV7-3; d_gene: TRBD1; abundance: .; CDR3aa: CASSWAGGRGEAFF; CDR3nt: TGTGCCAGCAGCTGGGCAGGGGGAAGGGGTGAAGCTTTCTTT
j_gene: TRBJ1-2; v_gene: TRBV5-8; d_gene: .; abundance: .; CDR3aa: CASSVGIRRGDGYTF; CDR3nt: TGTGCCAGCAGCGTTGGGATTAGGAGGGGCGATGGCTACACCTTC
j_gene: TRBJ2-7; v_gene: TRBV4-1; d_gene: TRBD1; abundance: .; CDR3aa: CASSQARQGNYEQYF; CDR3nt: TGCGCCAGCAGCCAAGCCCGACAGGGGAACTACGAGCAGTACTTC
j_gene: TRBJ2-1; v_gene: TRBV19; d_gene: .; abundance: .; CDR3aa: CASSTSYPSGTNEQFF; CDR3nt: TGTGCCAGTAGTACATCGTACCCGTCGGGTACCAATGAGCAGTTCTTC
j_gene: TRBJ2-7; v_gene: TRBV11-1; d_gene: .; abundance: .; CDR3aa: CASSLVARPTYEQYF; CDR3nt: TGTGCCAGCAGCTTAGTGGCGAGGCCTACCTACGAGCAGTACTTC
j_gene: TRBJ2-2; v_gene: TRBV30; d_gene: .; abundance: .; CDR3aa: CAWRGWSAGTGELFF; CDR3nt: TGTGCCTGGAGGGGCTGGAGCGCGGGCACCGGGGAGCTGTTTTTT
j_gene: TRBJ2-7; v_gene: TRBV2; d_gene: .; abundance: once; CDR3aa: CASQGQTTSYEQYF; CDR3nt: TGTGCCAGCCAAGGACAGACTACCTCCTACGAGCAGTACTTC
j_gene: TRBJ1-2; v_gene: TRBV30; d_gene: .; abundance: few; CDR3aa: CAWMAGAYGYTF; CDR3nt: TGTGCCTGGATGGCGGGGGCCTATGGCTACACCTTC
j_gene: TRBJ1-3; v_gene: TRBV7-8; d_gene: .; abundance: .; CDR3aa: CASSLDGGGFSGNTIYF; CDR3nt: TGTGCCAGCAGCTTAGACGGGGGGGGTTTCTCTGGAAACACCATATATTTT
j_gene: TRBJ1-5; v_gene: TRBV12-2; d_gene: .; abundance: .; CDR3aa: CASRHGNSGQGPNQPQHF; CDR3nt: TGTGCAAGTCGCCACGGAAACTCGGGACAGGGACCGAATCAGCCCCAGCATTTT
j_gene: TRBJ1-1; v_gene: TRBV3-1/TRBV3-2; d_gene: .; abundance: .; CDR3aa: CASSRLRGEAGTEAFF; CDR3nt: TGTGCCAGCAGCCGACTCCGTGGGGAGGCGGGGACTGAAGCTTTCTTT
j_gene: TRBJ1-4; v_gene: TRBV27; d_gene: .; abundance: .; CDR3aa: CASSDGVGAGEKLFF; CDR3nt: TGTGCCAGCAGCGACGGGGTTGGAGCGGGCGAAAAACTGTTTTTT
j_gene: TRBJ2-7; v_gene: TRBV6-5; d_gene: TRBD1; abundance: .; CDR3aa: CASSYRDREAYEQYF; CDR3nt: TGTGCCAGCAGTTACCGGGACAGGGAAGCCTACGAGCAGTACTTC
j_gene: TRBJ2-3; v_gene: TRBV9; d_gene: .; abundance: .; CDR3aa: CASSALGQLIADTQYF; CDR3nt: TGTGCCAGCAGCGCCCTTGGACAGTTAATCGCAGATACGCAGTATTTT
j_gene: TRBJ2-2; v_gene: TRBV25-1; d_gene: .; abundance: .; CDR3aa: CASSLTGWDTGELFF; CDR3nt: TGTGCCAGCAGTCTTACAGGGTGGGACACCGGGGAGCTGTTTTTT
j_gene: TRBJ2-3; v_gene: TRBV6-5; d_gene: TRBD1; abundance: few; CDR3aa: CASRGSLTDTQYF; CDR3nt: TGTGCCTCCAGGGGGTCCCTCACAGATACGCAGTATTTT
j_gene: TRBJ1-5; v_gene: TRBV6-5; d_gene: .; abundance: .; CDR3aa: CASNRVNQPQHF; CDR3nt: TGTGCCAGCAATCGGGTTAATCAGCCCCAGCATTTT
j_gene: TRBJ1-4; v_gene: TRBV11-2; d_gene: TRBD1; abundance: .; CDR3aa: CASSFANRGSEETLFF; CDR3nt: TGTGCCAGCAGCTTTGCCAACAGGGGATCGGAGGAAACACTGTTTTTT
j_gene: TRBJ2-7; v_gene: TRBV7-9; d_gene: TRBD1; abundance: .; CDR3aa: CASSLGTGGEQYF; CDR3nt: TGTGCCAGCAGCCTGGGGACAGGGGGTGAGCAGTACTTC
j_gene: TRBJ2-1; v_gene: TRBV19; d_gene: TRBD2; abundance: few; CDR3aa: CASSIQSGLGWSNEQFF; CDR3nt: TGTGCCAGTAGTATCCAGAGCGGACTAGGGTGGAGCAATGAGCAGTTCTTC